The 30 T cell receptor beta chains presented below share a single source sample, sequenced in a study of identifying expanded T cells in peripheral blood. Produced via immunoSEQ multiplex PCR; TCRdb's table is partial and in-frame only. The top ten hold 13% to 15% of the sample, which has around 100,000 clones, around 88% seen once. The sequencing input was blood. The receptors stem from a person aged 18 to 69 in good health.

The V and J genes are TRBV7-6 and TRBJ1-6, with D hard to call. Germline CDR1 is SGHVS and CDR2 is FNYEAQ. The CDR3 consists of 15 residues. The germline V and J ends were trimmed by 5 bases and 6 bases, with 14 bases remaining between them. The CDR3 sequence: CASSPFGEVNSPLHF. CDR3 DNA: TGTGCCAGCAGCCCCTTTGGGGAAGTTAATTCACCCCTCCACTTT.

Here the CDR3 DNA reads TGTGCCAGCAGCTCACAGGAAGGGGGCCTTAGCACAGATACGCAGTATTTT. The encoded protein is CASSSQEGGLSTDTQYF. V and J are TRBV7-3 and TRBJ2-3; 7 bases fit TRBD1. Germline CDR1 and CDR2: SGHTA and FQGTGA. The CDR3 runs to 17 residues. V trimming: 4 bases; J trimming: 0 bases; junction bases outside the gene matches: 10. The full variable domain, with the rest looked up from reference TRBV7-3 and TRBJ2-3, is GAGVSQTPSNKVTEKGKYVELRCDPISGHTALYWYRQSLGQGPEFLIYFQGTGAADDSGLPNDRFFAVRPEGSVSTLKIQRTERGDSAVYLCASSSQEGGLSTDTQYFGPGTRLTVL.

V is TRBV28 and J is TRBJ1-5; the match to TRBD1 covers 9 bases. CDR3 length: 16 amino acids. The germline V gene has CDR1 MDHEN and CDR2 SYDVKM. The trim removed 6 bases at V and 1 base at J, leaving 7 bases unmatched. Written as DNA, the CDR3 is TGTGCCAGCAGCTCCCCAGGACAGGGGAGCAATCAGCCCCAGCATTTT. Residues: CASSSPGQGSNQPQHF.

This clone came up once. The chain uses TRBV5-3 and TRBJ1-2, with D uncertain. TRBV5-3 counts as an open reading frame of uncertain function. Trimming pared 0 bases from V and 6 bases from J, leaving 12 bases between. The CDR3 length is 14 residues. The CDR3 loop is CARSLVKLEHGYTF. Here the CDR3 DNA reads TGTGCCAGAAGCTTGGTCAAGCTCGAGCATGGCTACACCTTC.

V and J are TRBV9 and TRBJ2-7; 7 positions match TRBD2. This CDR3 is 15 amino acids long. Germline V gene lookup returns CDR1 SGDLS and CDR2 YYNGEE. Germline trimming cut 0 bases from V and 0 bases from J; bases unmatched to any gene: 3. The CDR3 region is CASSVGGGNSYEQYF. CDR3 DNA: TGTGCCAGCAGCGTAGGCGGGGGAAACTCCTACGAGCAGTACTTC.

V and J are TRBV2 and TRBJ2-2; the D gene is possibly TRBD2 (7 bases). CDR1 and CDR2 from the germline V gene are SNHLY and FYNNEI. The CDR3 is made up of 14 amino acids. Between the trimmed V and J ends, which lost 7 bases and 6 bases, there was a span of 15 bases. Written as DNA, the CDR3 is TGTGCCAGCAATGGAGTAGGGGGGGCCGGGGAGCTGTTTTTT. Amino acids: CASNGVGGAGELFF.

This rearrangement joins TRBV29-1 to TRBJ2-2; possibly TRBD1 for D (6 bases). Germline V gene sequence: CDR1 SQVTM, CDR2 ANQGSEA. The CDR3 has 15 residues. V was pared by 2 bases and J by 5 bases, with 15 bases between. This CDR3 reads CSVERDLTGTGELFF. The CDR3 DNA sequence: TGCAGCGTTGAAAGGGATCTAACAGGGACCGGGGAGCTGTTTTTT.

The V and J genes are TRBV11-2 and TRBJ2-3, with TRBD2 identical over 13 bases. This CDR3 spans 16 amino acids. Germline V CDR1 and CDR2: SGHAT, FQNNGV. After removal of 3 bases from V and 2 bases from J, the junction contained 2 bases not matched to a gene. The CDR3 region has the DNA TGTGCCAGCAGCTTTGGGACTAGCGGGGTCACAGATACGCAGTATTTT. Translated: CASSFGTSGVTDTQYF. The complete variable domain, with remaining parts taken from reference TRBV11-2 and TRBJ2-3, reads EAGVAQSPRYKIIEKRQSVAFWCNPISGHATLYWYQQILGQGPKLLIQFQNNGVVDDSQLPKDRFSAERLKGVDSTLKIQPAKLEDSAVYLCASSFGTSGVTDTQYFGPGTRLTVL.

The chain joins TRBV28 to TRBJ2-7, with a weak D call TRBD2 (5 bases). Per the germline V gene, CDR1 is MDHEN and CDR2 is SYDVKM. V lost 3 bases, J lost 2 bases, and 8 bases lay in between. This CDR3 is built from 13 residues. CDR3 sequence reads: CASSFRGTYEQYF. The DNA of the CDR3 is TGTGCCAGCAGTTTTCGGGGTACCTACGAGCAGTACTTC.

The rearrangement links TRBV9 to TRBJ1-6; TRBD1 is a possible D gene (5 bases). CDR3 size: 12 residues. CDR1 SGDLS and CDR2 YYNGEE come from the germline V gene. V gave up 3 bases and J gave up 8 bases, with 6 bases separating them. As DNA, the CDR3 is TGTGCCAGCAGCGCCAGGGATTCACCCCTCCACTTT. Translating it yields CASSARDSPLHF.

As DNA, the CDR3 is TGTGCCAGCAGCTTAGGGGGGAGCCAGTACTTC. This translates into CASSLGGSQYF. The gene calls are TRBV13 and TRBJ2-5; tentatively, D is TRBD2 (5 bases). Trimming cost V 0 bases and J 10 bases, with 6 bases left between them. The germline CDR1 and CDR2 sequences are PRHDT and FYEKMQ (reference sequence). The CDR3 loop spans 11 amino acids.

The genes are TRBV18 and TRBJ2-1; D not certain. Germline V gene sequence: CDR1 KGHSH, CDR2 LQKENI. Between the trimmed V and J ends, which lost 0 bases and 7 bases, there was a span of 7 bases. The CDR3 totals 13 residues. In nucleotides, the CDR3 is TGTGCCAGCTCACCACCGGTTATGAATGAGCAGTTCTTC. Translated: CASSPPVMNEQFF.

This clone has just one count. V gene TRBV20-1 combines with J gene TRBJ1-2; D is undetermined. The germline V gene encodes CDR1 DFQATT and CDR2 SNEGSKA (reference sequence). V gave up 5 bases and J gave up 4 bases, with 8 bases separating them. This CDR3 is built from 11 residues. CDR3 DNA: TGCAGTGCTTATGACATCTATGGCTACACCTTC. Residues: CSAYDIYGYTF.

The genes are TRBV19 and TRBJ1-3; no clear D gene. Deletions cut 5 bases from V and 0 bases from J, with 8 bases between. The CDR3 has 14 residues. CDR1 LNHDA and CDR2 SQIVND come from the germline V gene (reference sequence). The CDR3 nucleotides read TGTGCCAGTAGTCCGGGGAGCTCTGGAAACACCATATATTTT. It translates to CASSPGSSGNTIYF.

The J gene is TRBJ1-3, the V gene TRBV15; unclear D gene. Trimming removed 2 bases at V and 4 bases at J, with 15 bases between. Germline-derived CDR1 and CDR2 are LNHNV and YYDKDF (reference sequence). The CDR3 loop spans 16 amino acids. CDR3 DNA: TGTGCCACCAGCAGATCAGGTCATGGGTCAGGAAACACCATATATTTT. This encodes CATSRSGHGSGNTIYF.

This clone was observed a handful of times. The J gene is TRBJ1-5, the V gene TRBV6-5, with D maybe TRBD1 (6 bases). V was cut by 6 bases and J by 2 bases, with 14 bases left in between. The CDR3 totals 15 residues. The germline CDR1 and CDR2 sequences are MNHEY and SVGAGI. This CDR3 is CASRSQGMGNQPQHF. Written as DNA, the CDR3 is TGTGCCAGCAGATCACAGGGTATGGGCAATCAGCCCCAGCATTTT.

J is TRBJ2-6 and V is TRBV7-2; no clear D. The CDR3 totals 13 residues. Per the germline V gene, CDR1 is SGHTA and CDR2 is FQGNSA. Trimming cost V 1 base and J 6 bases, with 4 bases left between them. CDR3 amino acids: CASSLGQANVLTF. The CDR3, as DNA: TGTGCCAGCAGCTTAGGACAGGCCAACGTCCTGACTTTC. Supplemented by reference TRBV7-2 and TRBJ2-6, the full variable domain reads GAGVSQSPSNKVTEKGKDVELRCDPISGHTALYWYRQSLGQGLEFLIYFQGNSAPDKSGLPSDRFSAERTGGSVSTLTIQRTQQEDSAVYLCASSLGQANVLTFGAGSRLTVL.

J is TRBJ2-1 and V is TRBV28, with TRBD2 matching over 7 bases. This CDR3 contains 16 residues. In germline, CDR1 is MDHEN, CDR2 SYDVKM. V lost 6 bases to trimming and J lost 0 bases; unmatched junction nucleotides: 8. The CDR3 DNA sequence: TGTGCCAGCAGGGGGGACTACAAAAGCTCCTACAATGAGCAGTTCTTC. Residues: CASRGDYKSSYNEQFF.

The chain employs TRBV29-1 and TRBJ1-1, with D possibly being TRBD1 (5 bases). Germline CDR1 is SQVTM and CDR2 is ANQGSEA. This CDR3 is 13 amino acids long. V lost 7 bases and J lost 3, with 15 bases in between. CDR3 DNA sequence: TGCAGCGCTTCCCCACAGGCGGACACTGAAGCTTTCTTT. This gives the protein CSASPQADTEAFF.

V is TRBV4-2 and J is TRBJ2-6, with D perhaps given as TRBD1 or TRBD2 (5 bases each). The germline V gene has CDR1 LGHNA and CDR2 YNFKEQ. The CDR3 runs 17 residues. V was trimmed by 7 bases and J by 1 base, leaving 17 bases between them. CDR3 sequence reads: CASTPGTGPSGANVLTF. CDR3 coding DNA: TGTGCCAGCACCCCCGGGACCGGGCCATCTGGGGCCAACGTCCTGACTTTC.

The rearrangement uses TRBV6-5 and TRBJ2-1, with 8 bases that match TRBD2. Trimming removed 5 bases from V and 8 bases from J; junction bases left unmatched: 8. Germline assignment: CDR1 MNHEY and CDR2 SVGAGI. CDR3 size: 14 residues. The CDR3 nucleotides read TGTGCCAGCAGTGCGGGAGGCCGCCTAGATGAGCAGTTCTTC. Protein sequence: CASSAGGRLDEQFF.

V is TRBV6-1 and J is TRBJ1-1; D remains unclear. CDR3 length: 15 amino acids. V lost 2 bases and J lost 0, with 10 bases in between. Germline V gene data show CDR1 as MNHNS and CDR2 as SASEGT. This CDR3 is CASSEPGRMNTEAFF. As DNA, the CDR3 is TGTGCCAGCAGTGAACCCGGACGGATGAACACTGAAGCTTTCTTT.

V and J are TRBV5-1 and TRBJ2-1; D call uncertain. V was clipped by 0 bases and J by 8 bases, with 6 bases between them. Germline V gives CDR1 SGHRS, CDR2 YFSETQ. This CDR3 spans 12 amino acids. CDR3 in DNA: TGCGCCAGCAGCTTGGTTGGGGATGAGCAGTTCTTC. The encoded protein is CASSLVGDEQFF.

This chain connects TRBV11-3 to TRBJ2-6; tentative D call: TRBD1 (5 bases). V was clipped by 4 bases and J by 1 base, with 8 bases between them. This CDR3 has 15 amino acids. CDR1 is SGHNT and CDR2 is YENEEA in the germline V gene. This CDR3 is CASSSPGSGANVLTF. In nucleotides, the CDR3 is TGTGCCAGCAGCTCCCCAGGGTCTGGGGCCAACGTCCTGACTTTC.

The V and J genes are TRBV30 and TRBJ2-3, with 7 positions matching TRBD1. The germline gives CDR1 GTSNPN, CDR2 SVGIG (reference sequence). This CDR3 spans 14 amino acids. J was trimmed by 0 bases and V by 3 bases; bases with no gene match: 3. This chain's CDR3 is CAWSTTGSTDTQYF. For the CDR3, the DNA is TGTGCCTGGAGCACGACAGGGAGCACAGATACGCAGTATTTT.

The V call is TRBV5-1, the J call TRBJ1-1, with D possibly matching TRBD1 (5 bases). Germline lookup yields CDR1 SGHRS and CDR2 YFSETQ. V was clipped by 3 bases and J by 2 bases, with 11 bases between them. The CDR3 loop spans 14 amino acids. The chain's CDR3 is CASSWGRSNTEAFF. In nucleotides, the CDR3 is TGCGCCAGCAGCTGGGGACGAAGCAACACTGAAGCTTTCTTT.

This sequence joins TRBV7-8 and TRBJ2-7; tentative D call: TRBD1 (6 bases). There are 15 residues in the CDR3. With 4 bases removed from V and 5 bases from J, the gap between germline ends came to 18 bases. In germline, CDR1 is SGHVS, CDR2 FQNEAQ. CDR3 sequence (DNA): TGTGCCAGCAGCTCCGCCTACAGGGTGTCAAACGAGCAGTACTTC. The encoded protein is CASSSAYRVSNEQYF.

J is TRBJ1-5 and V is TRBV6-6, with 10 bases aligning to TRBD1. Per the germline V gene, CDR1 is MNHNY and CDR2 is SVGAGI (reference sequence). Trimming cost V 6 bases and J 2 bases; bases outside gene matches: 7. The CDR3 runs 16 residues. CDR3 nucleotides: TGTGCCAGCAGCAAGACAGGGGGCAAAGGCAATCAGCCCCAGCATTTT. It specifies CASSKTGGKGNQPQHF.

The rearrangement uses TRBV11-3 and TRBJ2-5, with D perhaps TRBD1 (6 bases). The CDR3 runs 11 residues. Trimming pared 5 bases from V and 5 bases from J, leaving 6 bases between. The germline CDR1 and CDR2 sequences are SGHNT and YENEEA. Here the CDR3 DNA reads TGTGCCAGCAGCCAGGGGGAGACCCAGTACTTC. Its translation is CASSQGETQYF.

This rearrangement joins TRBV5-8 to TRBJ2-3; D remains unclear. CDR1 SGHTS and CDR2 YDEGEE come from the germline V gene. The CDR3 has 12 amino acids. Trimming stripped 4 bases from V and 2 bases from J, with 5 bases between. CDR3 bases: TGTGCCAGCAGCCCGACCACAGATACGCAGTATTTT. Its protein is CASSPTTDTQYF.